This paragraph reports one T cell receptor beta chain. Its antigen is not identified. Germline V gene sequence: CDR1 SEHNR, CDR2 FQNEAQ (reference sequence). The ends were cut back, 2 bases at V and 1 base at J, with 8 bases in the middle. This CDR3 contains 15 residues. This sample was taken from a study of STAT5B mutations in CD4+ large granular lymphocyte leukemia. Study observations and caveats: Main leukemic clonotypes were patient-specific, but around 25% appeared at low frequency elsewhere. Data were not HLA-matched across samples.

The survey-level immunoSEQ assay was used. Profiled with immunoSEQ multiplex PCR; TCRdb holds only in-frame clones, not every one. The sample contains around 23,000 clones, approximately 81% of which appear only once. The J gene is TRBJ2-2, the V gene TRBV7-9; a possible D gene is TRBD2 (6 bases). The source material was CD4+ T cells from blood buffy coats. The sequence came from a human donor in good health. The CDR3 here is CASSLHGGNTGELFF. The CDR3 nucleotides are TGTGCCAGCAGCTTACACGGGGGGAACACCGGGGAGCTGTTTTTT. The full variable domain, completed using reference TRBV7-9 and TRBJ2-2, is DTGVSQNPRHKITKRGQNVTFRCDPISEHNRLYWYRQTLGQGPEFLTYFQNEAQLEKSRLLSDRFSAERPKGSFSTLEIQRTEQGDSAMYLCASSLHGGNTGELFFGEGSRLTVL.